Listed below are T cell receptor beta chains from one sample, sequenced in a study of molecular identifiers for immune sequencing clone quantification. TCRdb re-analysed the PCR reads in MiXCR, keeping a single row per CDR3 protein. Here the sample spans around 480,000 distinct CDR3 sequences, about 21% being singletons. Sequenced: naive CD8+ T cells from blood, with Jurkat cell RNA spiked in. These receptors all come from a human donor in good health. Some libraries in this study had Jurkat cell RNA spiked in. CDR3s include the opening cysteine and the closing phenylalanine or tryptophan. Each record gives: D gene, J gene, V gene, clone size, CDR3 DNA, CDR3 protein. The D gene is left open where the match is weak. The size field is filled for only some rows; it gives once, few, many or a size class.

>-|TRBJ1-5|TRBV28|-
TGTGCCAGCAGTCCACACGGATCTCAGCCCCAGCATTTT
CASSPHGSQPQHF
>-|TRBJ2-7|TRBV2|-
TGTGCCAGCAGTGAGTTCGGCTACGAGCAGTACTTC
CASSEFGYEQYF
>-|TRBJ2-7|TRBV6-2/TRBV6-3|-
TGTGCCAGCAGTTACTCGGCCCTGGGATATGACTACGAGCAGTACTTC
CASSYSALGYDYEQYF
>TRBD1|TRBJ2-7|TRBV4-3|many
TGCGCCAGCAGCCAAGCGGACAGGGTATACGAGCAGTACTTC
CASSQADRVYEQYF
>-|TRBJ2-3|TRBV7-9|few
TGTGCCAGCAGCCCCCCTGTTGCGGAAATCACAGATACGCAGTATTTT
CASSPPVAEITDTQYF
>-|TRBJ2-4|TRBV7-3|-
TGTGCCAGCAGCCGCGACGGGGGCGCCAAAAACATTCAGTACTTC
CASSRDGGAKNIQYF
>-|TRBJ2-4|TRBV7-9|many
TGTGCCAGCAGCTTAGGCGGGGTTTCGTACTTC
CASSLGGVSYF
>TRBD1|TRBJ2-7|TRBV19|-
TGTGCCAGTAGTATATGGGACAGTCTTGCCTACGAGCAGTACTTC
CASSIWDSLAYEQYF
>TRBD1|TRBJ1-5|TRBV7-2|few
TGTGCCAGCAGCTTGACAGGGGTTGAACAGCCCCAGCATTTT
CASSLTGVEQPQHF
>-|TRBJ2-3|TRBV4-1|-
TGCGCCAGCAGCCAAAGTCCGGGGGTTGGCACAGATACGCAGTATTTT
CASSQSPGVGTDTQYF
>-|TRBJ2-7|TRBV13|few
TGTGCCAGCAGCGAGAGACAGGCGGGGGACTACGAGCAGTACTTC
CASSERQAGDYEQYF
>TRBD1|TRBJ1-6|TRBV5-1|-
TGCGCCAGCAGCGTGGGACAGGGGGCTAATTCACCCCTCCACTTT
CASSVGQGANSPLHF
>TRBD2|TRBJ2-1|TRBV14|-
TGTGCCAGCAGCCAGCGGATAGCGGGATCCTACAATGAGCAGTTCTTC
CASSQRIAGSYNEQFF
>-|TRBJ2-7|TRBV12-3/TRBV12-4|-
TGTGCCAGCAGTTTTTCAAGCAGCACCGAGCAGTACTTC
CASSFSSSTEQYF
>-|TRBJ2-1|TRBV9|-
TGTGCCAGCAGCGTAGTAGGGTGGGATGAGCAGTTCTTC
CASSVVGWDEQFF
>-|TRBJ2-4|TRBV7-7|-
TGTGCTAGCAGCGACGAACAGGGTCCCAAAAACATTCAGTACTTC
CASSDEQGPKNIQYF
>-|TRBJ2-7|TRBV11-2|few
TGTGCCAGCAGCTTAGGAGAGACAGGACCCCTCTCCTACGAGCAGTACTTC
CASSLGETGPLSYEQYF
>-|TRBJ2-3|TRBV5-4|-
TGTGCCAGCAGCCTAAACAGAGGGATGAACACAGATACGCAGTATTTT
CASSLNRGMNTDTQYF
>-|TRBJ1-1|TRBV25-1|-
TGTGCCAGCAGTGTGACGGGGGAAGGGAACACTGAAGCTTTCTTT
CASSVTGEGNTEAFF
>-|TRBJ1-2|TRBV2|few
TGTGCCAGCAGTGAAGCGTGGCAGGGTAGCTATGGCTACACCTTC
CASSEAWQGSYGYTF
>-|TRBJ2-4|TRBV5-1|few
TGCGCCAGCAGCTTGGCAGACACGAAAGCCAAAAACATTCAGTACTTC
CASSLADTKAKNIQYF
>TRBD1|TRBJ2-7|TRBV20-1|few
TGCAGTGCTAGAGAAGCACAGGGGAGCCACGAGCAGTACTTC
CSAREAQGSHEQYF
>TRBD1|TRBJ2-7|TRBV3-1|many
TGTGCCAGCAGCCAAGATGGACAGGGGCTAGGGGAGCAGTACTTC
CASSQDGQGLGEQYF
>-|TRBJ1-5|TRBV6-5|many
TGTGCCAGCAGTTACTTAAAGTTCCAGCCCCAGCATTTT
CASSYLKFQPQHF
>-|TRBJ2-1|TRBV4-1|many
TGCGCCAGCAGCCAAGAGTCCGGCCTACGGAGCAATGAGCAGTTCTTC
CASSQESGLRSNEQFF
>-|TRBJ2-7|TRBV28|many
TGTGCCAGCAGTTTAGGAGGGACGGTTGCCTACGAGCAGTACTTC
CASSLGGTVAYEQYF
>-|TRBJ2-2|TRBV11-3|many
TGTGCCAGCAGCTTAGGAGACTCCGGGGAGCTGTTTTTT
CASSLGDSGELFF